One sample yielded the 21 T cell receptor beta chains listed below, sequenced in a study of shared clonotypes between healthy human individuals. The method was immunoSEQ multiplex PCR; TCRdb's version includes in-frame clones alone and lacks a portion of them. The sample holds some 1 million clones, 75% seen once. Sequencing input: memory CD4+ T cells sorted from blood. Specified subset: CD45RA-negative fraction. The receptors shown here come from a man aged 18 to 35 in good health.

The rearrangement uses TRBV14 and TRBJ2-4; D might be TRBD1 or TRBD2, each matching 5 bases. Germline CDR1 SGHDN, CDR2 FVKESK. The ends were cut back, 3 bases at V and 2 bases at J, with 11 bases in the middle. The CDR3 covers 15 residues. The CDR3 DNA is TGTGCCAGCAGCCAGGGGGACGGAACCAAAAACATTCAGTACTTC. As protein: CASSQGDGTKNIQYF. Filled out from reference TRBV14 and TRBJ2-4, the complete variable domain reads EAGVTQFPSHSVIEKGQTVTLRCDPISGHDNLYWYRRVMGKEIKFLLHFVKESKQDESGMPNNRFLAERTGGTYSTLKVQPAELEDSGVYFCASSQGDGTKNIQYFGAGTRLSVL.

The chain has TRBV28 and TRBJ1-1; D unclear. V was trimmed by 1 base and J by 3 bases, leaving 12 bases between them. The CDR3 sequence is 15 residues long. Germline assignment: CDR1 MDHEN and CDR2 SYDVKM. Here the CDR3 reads CASSLFGSKDTEAFF. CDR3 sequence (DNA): TGTGCCAGCAGTTTATTTGGCAGTAAAGACACTGAAGCTTTCTTT.

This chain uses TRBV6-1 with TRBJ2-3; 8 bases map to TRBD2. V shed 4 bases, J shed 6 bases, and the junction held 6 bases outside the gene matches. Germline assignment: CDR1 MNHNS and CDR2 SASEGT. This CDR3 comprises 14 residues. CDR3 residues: CASSGTSLSDTQYF. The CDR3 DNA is TGTGCCAGCAGTGGGACTAGCTTATCGGATACGCAGTATTTT.

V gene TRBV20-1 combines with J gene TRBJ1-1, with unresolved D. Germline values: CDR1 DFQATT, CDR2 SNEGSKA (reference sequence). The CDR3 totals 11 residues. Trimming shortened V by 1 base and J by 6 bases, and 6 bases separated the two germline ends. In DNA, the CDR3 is TGCAGTGCTAGAGGACATTCTGAAGCTTTCTTT. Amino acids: CSARGHSEAFF.

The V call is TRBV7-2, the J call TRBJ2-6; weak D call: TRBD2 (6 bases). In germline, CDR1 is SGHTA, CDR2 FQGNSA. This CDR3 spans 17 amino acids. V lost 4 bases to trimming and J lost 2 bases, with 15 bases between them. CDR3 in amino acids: CASSSRGLSTGANVLTF. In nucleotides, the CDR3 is TGTGCCAGCAGCTCCCGGGGACTGTCAACTGGGGCCAACGTCCTGACTTTC.

CDR3 protein: CASSDSGGNRLNEQFF. CDR3 DNA sequence: TGTGCCAGCAGTGACTCGGGCGGAAACCGTTTGAATGAGCAGTTCTTC. V is TRBV6-4 and J is TRBJ2-1; D ambiguous. CDR1 and CDR2 from the germline V gene are MRHNA and SNTAGT. Trimming took off 0 bases at V and 7 bases at J, with 16 bases between the two ends. This CDR3 contains 16 residues.

The CDR3 coding sequence is TGCGCCAGCAGCGTAGCGGGACCCACAGATACGCAGTATTTT. This encodes CASSVAGPTDTQYF. This chain joins TRBV5-1 and TRBJ2-3; 8 bases are shared with TRBD2. CDR1 and CDR2 (germline): SGHRS, YFSETQ. The CDR3 has 14 amino acids. V was pared by 4 bases and J by 2 bases, with 3 bases of the junction left unmatched.

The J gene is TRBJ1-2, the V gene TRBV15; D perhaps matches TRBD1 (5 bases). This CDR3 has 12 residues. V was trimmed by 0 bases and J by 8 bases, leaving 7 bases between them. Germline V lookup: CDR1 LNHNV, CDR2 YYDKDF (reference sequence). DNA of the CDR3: TGTGCCACCAGCAGAGATGGGGCCGGCTACACCTTC. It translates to CATSRDGAGYTF.

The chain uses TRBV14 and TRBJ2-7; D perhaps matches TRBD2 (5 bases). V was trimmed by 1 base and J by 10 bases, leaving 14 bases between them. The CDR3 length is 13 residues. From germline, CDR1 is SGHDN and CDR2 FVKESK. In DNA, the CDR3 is TGTGCCAGCAGCCAAGGAGGGAGATGGTTCCAGTACTTC. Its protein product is CASSQGGRWFQYF.

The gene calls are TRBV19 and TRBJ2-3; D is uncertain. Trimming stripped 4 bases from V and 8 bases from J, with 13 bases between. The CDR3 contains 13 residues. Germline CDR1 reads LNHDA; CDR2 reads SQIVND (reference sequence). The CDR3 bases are TGTGCCAGTAGTACCCCACAGCCGGCTACGCAGTATTTT. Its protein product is CASSTPQPATQYF.

CDR3 nucleotides: TGTGCCAGCAGCTTAGCGCAGGGGGCCACTGAAGCTTTCTTT. The encoded protein is CASSLAQGATEAFF. This chain joins TRBV11-2 and TRBJ1-1; the match to TRBD1 covers 8 bases. With V trimmed by 1 base and J by 4 bases, 2 bases remained unmatched. Germline V gene lookup returns CDR1 SGHAT and CDR2 FQNNGV. This CDR3 spans 14 amino acids.

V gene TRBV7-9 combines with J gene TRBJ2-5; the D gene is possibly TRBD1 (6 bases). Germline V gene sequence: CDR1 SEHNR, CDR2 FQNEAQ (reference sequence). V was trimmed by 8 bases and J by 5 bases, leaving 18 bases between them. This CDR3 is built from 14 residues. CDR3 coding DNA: TGTGCCAGCGGCCGGGACACTTTAGGCGAGACCCAGTACTTC. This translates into CASGRDTLGETQYF.

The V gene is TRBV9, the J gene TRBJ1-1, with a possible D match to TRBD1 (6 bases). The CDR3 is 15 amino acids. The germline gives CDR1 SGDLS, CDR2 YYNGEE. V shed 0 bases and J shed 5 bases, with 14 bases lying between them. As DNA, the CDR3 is TGTGCCAGCAGCGTAGATCCGGGGCAGGGGACTGAAGCTTTCTTT. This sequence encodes CASSVDPGQGTEAFF.

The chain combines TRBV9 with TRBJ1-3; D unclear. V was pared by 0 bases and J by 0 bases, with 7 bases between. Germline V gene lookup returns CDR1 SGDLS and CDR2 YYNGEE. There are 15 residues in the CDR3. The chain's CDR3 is CASSVDVTSGNTIYF. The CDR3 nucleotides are TGTGCCAGCAGCGTAGACGTCACCTCTGGAAACACCATATATTTT. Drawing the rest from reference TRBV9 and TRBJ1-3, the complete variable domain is DSGVTQTPKHLITATGQRVTLRCSPRSGDLSVYWYQQSLDQGLQFLIQYYNGEERAKGNILERFSAQQFPDLHSELNLSSLELGDSALYFCASSVDVTSGNTIYFGEGSWLTVV.

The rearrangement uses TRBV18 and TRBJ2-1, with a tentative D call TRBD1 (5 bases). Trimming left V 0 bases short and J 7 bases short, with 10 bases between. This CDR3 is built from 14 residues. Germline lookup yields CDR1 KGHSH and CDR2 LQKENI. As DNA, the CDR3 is TGTGCCAGCTCACCACCCTCAGGGTCGAATGAGCAGTTCTTC. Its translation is CASSPPSGSNEQFF. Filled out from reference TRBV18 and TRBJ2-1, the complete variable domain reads NAGVMQNPRHLVRRRGQEARLRCSPMKGHSHVYWYRQLPEEGLKFMVYLQKENIIDESGMPKERFSAEFPKEGPSILRIQQVVRGDSAAYFCASSPPSGSNEQFFGPGTRLTVL.

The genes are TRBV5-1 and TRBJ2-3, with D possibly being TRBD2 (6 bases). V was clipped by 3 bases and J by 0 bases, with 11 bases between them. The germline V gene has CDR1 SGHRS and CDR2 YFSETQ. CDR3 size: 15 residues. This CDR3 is CASSSMGRSTDTQYF. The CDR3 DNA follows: TGCGCCAGCAGCTCGATGGGGAGGAGCACAGATACGCAGTATTTT.

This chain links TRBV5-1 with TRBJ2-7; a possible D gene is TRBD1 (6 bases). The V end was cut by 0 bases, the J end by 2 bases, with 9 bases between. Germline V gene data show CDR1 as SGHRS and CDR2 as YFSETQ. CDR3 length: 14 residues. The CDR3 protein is CASSLGRTAYEQYF. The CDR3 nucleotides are TGCGCCAGCAGCTTGGGCAGGACAGCCTACGAGCAGTACTTC.

CDR3 bases: TGCGCCAGCAGCCCCACAGGGTCCCTCTCCTACGAGCAGTACTTC. It encodes CASSPTGSLSYEQYF. The gene calls are TRBV4-1 and TRBJ2-7; a possible D gene is TRBD1 (6 bases). The CDR3 spans 15 residues. Looked up from germline, CDR1 is MGHRA and CDR2 is YSYEKL. V dropped 4 bases and J dropped 0 bases, with 13 bases sitting between them.

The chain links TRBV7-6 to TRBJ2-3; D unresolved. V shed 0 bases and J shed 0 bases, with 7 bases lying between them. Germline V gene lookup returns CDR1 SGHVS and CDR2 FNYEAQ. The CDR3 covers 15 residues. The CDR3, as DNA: TGTGCCAGCAGCTTAGCGCCGACTAGCACAGATACGCAGTATTTT. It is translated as CASSLAPTSTDTQYF.

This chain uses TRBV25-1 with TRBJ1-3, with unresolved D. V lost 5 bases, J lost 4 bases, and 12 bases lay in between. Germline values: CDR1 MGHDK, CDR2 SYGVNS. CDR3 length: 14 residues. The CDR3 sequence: CASSPLDEGNTIYF. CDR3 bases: TGTGCCAGCAGTCCTCTTGACGAGGGAAACACCATATATTTT. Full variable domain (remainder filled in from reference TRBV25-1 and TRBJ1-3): EADIYQTPRYLVIGTGKKITLECSQTMGHDKMYWYQQDPGMELHLIHYSYGVNSTEKGDLSSESTVSRIRTEHFPLTLESARPSHTSQYLCASSPLDEGNTIYFGEGSWLTVV.

CDR3 DNA: TGTGCCTGGAGTGTAACAGGGGGCGGAGAGACCCAGTACTTC. It yields the protein CAWSVTGGGETQYF. The genes are TRBV30 and TRBJ2-5, with 9 bases identical to TRBD1. CDR1 GTSNPN and CDR2 SVGIG come from the germline V gene (reference sequence). This CDR3 is built from 14 residues. Losses at the gene ends were 0 bases for V and 4 bases for J; bases not matched to a gene: 3.